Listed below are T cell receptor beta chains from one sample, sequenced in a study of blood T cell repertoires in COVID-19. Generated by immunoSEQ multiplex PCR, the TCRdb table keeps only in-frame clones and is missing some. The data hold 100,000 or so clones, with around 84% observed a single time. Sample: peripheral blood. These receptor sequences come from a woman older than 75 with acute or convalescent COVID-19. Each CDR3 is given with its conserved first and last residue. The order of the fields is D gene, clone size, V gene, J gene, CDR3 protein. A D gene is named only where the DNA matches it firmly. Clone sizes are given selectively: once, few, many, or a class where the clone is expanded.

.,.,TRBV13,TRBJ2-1,CASSPYGGTQFF
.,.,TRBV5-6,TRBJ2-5,CASRHTNQETQYF
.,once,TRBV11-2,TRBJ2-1,CASSKGGGINSYEQFF
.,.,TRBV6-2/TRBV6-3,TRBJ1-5,CASSYGQGAYSNQPQHF
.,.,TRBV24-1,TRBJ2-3,CATSDFAGDTQYF
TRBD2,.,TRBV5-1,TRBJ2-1,CASREEAGDWNEQFF
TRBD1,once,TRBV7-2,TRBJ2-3,CASSWGQGQDTQYF
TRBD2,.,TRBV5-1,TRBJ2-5,CASSLSGTSGSGQETQYF
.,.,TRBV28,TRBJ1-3,CASSSQRGSAGNTIYF
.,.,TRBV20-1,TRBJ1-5,CSASGGYNQPQHF
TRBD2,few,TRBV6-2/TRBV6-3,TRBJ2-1,CASSRTSANNEQFF
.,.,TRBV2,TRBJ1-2,CASSEVGAGYGYTF
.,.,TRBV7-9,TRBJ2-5,CASSLGGSETQYF
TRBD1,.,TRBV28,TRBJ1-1,CASTPPRQGNMNTEAFF
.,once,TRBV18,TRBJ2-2,CASGLTGNTGELFF
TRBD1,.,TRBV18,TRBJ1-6,CASSRQGVKSPLHF
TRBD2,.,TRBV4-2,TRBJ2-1,CASSQALAGANEQFF
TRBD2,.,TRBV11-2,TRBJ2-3,CASSSLRAGRVTDTQYF
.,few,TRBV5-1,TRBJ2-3,CASSQGGEADTQYF
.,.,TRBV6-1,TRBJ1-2,CASSEARVYGYTF